One and the same sample provided the 29 T cell receptor beta chains below, sequenced in a study of blood T cell repertoires in COVID-19. Only in-frame clones appear in the TCRdb table, and some are missing; sequencing was by immunoSEQ multiplex PCR. The top ten hold 15% to 20% of the sample, which has 220,000 or so clones, under 90% seen once. The sample comprised peripheral blood. These receptors were taken from a man aged 25 to 45 with active or convalescent COVID-19.

The chain combines TRBV5-4 with TRBJ2-1, with 8 bases aligning to TRBD2. V was clipped by 0 bases and J by 9 bases; unmatched bases: 5. CDR3 length: 14 amino acids. Germline CDR1 reads SGHNT; CDR2 reads YYREEE (reference sequence). The CDR3 loop reads CASSLESGGGEQFF. The CDR3 nucleotides are TGTGCCAGCAGCTTGGAGTCGGGAGGGGGTGAGCAGTTCTTC. The variable domain in full, with the rest retrieved from reference TRBV5-4 and TRBJ2-1, is ETGVTQSPTHLIKTRGQQVTLRCSSQSGHNTVSWYQQALGQGPQFIFQYYREEENGRGNFPPRFSGLQFPNYSSELNVNALELDDSALYLCASSLESGGGEQFFGPGTRLTVL.

Comment on this clone: At one end, the junction sequence differs from germline, possibly due to a read error. CDR3 loop: CASSQGLAGAPSVF. The CDR3 DNA sequence: TGTGCCAGCAGCCAGGGACTAGCGGGAGCTCCCTCAGTCTTC. The gene calls are TRBV3-1 (or the pseudogene TRBV3-2) and TRBJ2-1, with 14 nucleotides matching TRBD2. The CDR3 sequence is 14 residues long. Germline V gives CDR1 LGHDT, CDR2 YNNKEL (reference sequence).

The J gene is TRBJ1-2, the V gene TRBV28; tentatively, D is TRBD1 (6 bases). There are 12 residues in the CDR3. Germline CDR1 MDHEN, CDR2 SYDVKM. Deletions cut 7 bases from V and 7 bases from J, with 13 bases between. The CDR3 region is CASISQGTGYTF. The CDR3 nucleotides read TGTGCCAGCATATCACAGGGTACTGGCTACACCTTC.

This chain uses TRBV27 with TRBJ2-1; the D gene is possibly TRBD1 (5 bases). V was shortened by 7 bases and J by 6 bases, with 10 bases between the two germline ends. Germline V lookup: CDR1 MNHEY, CDR2 SMNVEV (reference sequence). The CDR3 length is 12 residues. CDR3 DNA: TGTGCCAGCACAGGGTCGGGCAATGAGCAGTTCTTC. Translation: CASTGSGNEQFF.

The chain carries TRBV2 and TRBJ1-1, with D possibly TRBD1 on 6 matching bases. The CDR3 covers 11 residues. Germline CDR1 SNHLY, CDR2 FYNNEI. Trimming removed 8 bases from V and 14 bases from J, with 18 bases in between. The CDR3 nucleotides read TGTGCCAGCTCCGACAGGACGCGTAGCTTCTTT. Translated, it gives CASSDRTRSFF.

The chain combines TRBV27 with TRBJ2-3; tentatively, D is TRBD1 (5 bases). The CDR3 extends over 13 amino acids. The V end lost 5 bases, the J end lost 5 bases, and 11 bases lay between the germline ends. Germline CDR1 is MNHEY and CDR2 is SMNVEV (reference sequence). The CDR3 DNA follows: TGTGCCAGCAGTAGGGGATTAGAAGATACGCAGTATTTT. Translation: CASSRGLEDTQYF.

The chain employs TRBV19 and TRBJ1-4; D is undetermined. The CDR3 is 16 residues long. The germline CDR1 and CDR2 sequences are LNHDA and SQIVND (reference sequence). V was pared by 4 bases and J by 2 bases, with 14 bases between. The CDR3 nucleotides read TGTGCCAGTAGTACCGCCTCGGGGTCGACTAATGAAAAACTGTTTTTT. Its translation is CASSTASGSTNEKLFF.

This clone came up a few times. The chain combines TRBV2 with TRBJ1-1; no firm D call. Germline V gene data show CDR1 as SNHLY and CDR2 as FYNNEI. The CDR3 loop spans 12 amino acids. Trimming pared 2 bases from V and 11 bases from J, leaving 12 bases between. The CDR3 bases are TGTGCCAGCAGTGAAAGACTCCAAATGGCTTTCTTT. Translated, it gives CASSERLQMAFF.

The rearrangement uses TRBV28 and TRBJ1-1; 8 bases are shared with TRBD1. CDR1 is MDHEN, CDR2 SYDVKM, per germline. V trimming: 6 bases; J trimming: 6 bases; junction bases outside the gene matches: 18. The CDR3 is made up of 17 amino acids. The CDR3 DNA follows: TGTGCCAGCAGCATAAAGCGCGGGCAGGGGGCCAGCGCTGAAGCTTTCTTT. Amino acid sequence: CASSIKRGQGASAEAFF.

This clone turned up a few times. The CDR3 DNA reads as TGTGCCATACAGGGAAATAGCAATCAGCCCCAGCATTTT. This translates into CAIQGNSNQPQHF. The chain links TRBV7-9 to TRBJ1-5, with D possibly TRBD1 on 6 matching bases. The CDR3 consists of 13 residues. Trimming took off 10 bases at V and 0 bases at J, with 10 bases between the two ends. CDR1 is SEHNR and CDR2 is FQNEAQ in the germline V gene (reference sequence).

A single count supports this clone. The chain has TRBV5-8 and TRBJ1-5; possible D gene TRBD1, 5 bases. CDR1 and CDR2 from the germline V gene are SGHTS and YDEGEE. The CDR3 is 15 amino acids. Trimming left V 2 bases short and J 2 bases short, with 11 bases between. The CDR3: CASSFGGFGNQPQHF. The CDR3 bases are TGTGCCAGCAGCTTTGGGGGGTTTGGCAATCAGCCCCAGCATTTT.

This clone was observed a single time. The CDR3 DNA is TGTGCCAGCTCACCAGCGATAGGACTCGCCGGGGAGCTGTTTTTT. Its translation is CASSPAIGLAGELFF. This chain uses TRBV18 with TRBJ2-2; perhaps TRBD2 as D (5 bases). The V and J ends lost 2 bases and 6 bases respectively, with 13 bases between them. The CDR3 spans 15 residues. Per the germline V gene, CDR1 is KGHSH and CDR2 is LQKENI.

This clone has just a few counts. The chain is built from TRBV28 and TRBJ1-5; 7 nucleotides agree with TRBD1. Trimming removed 6 bases from V and 6 bases from J; junction bases left unmatched: 8. The germline CDR1 and CDR2 sequences are MDHEN and SYDVKM. The CDR3 consists of 14 residues. The CDR3 nucleotides read TGTGCCAGCAGGGCAGGGGGGACTGGTCAGCCCCAGCATTTT. Translating it yields CASRAGGTGQPQHF.

In its sample, this clone was seen once. The gene calls are TRBV3-1 (or the pseudogene TRBV3-2) and TRBJ1-2; 7 bases are shared with TRBD1. With V trimmed by 4 bases and J by 9 bases, 8 bases remained unmatched. The germline V gene encodes CDR1 LGHDT and CDR2 YNNKEL (reference sequence). The length of the CDR3 is 13 residues. CDR3 sequence reads: CASSLRQGVSYTF. CDR3 nucleotide sequence: TGTGCCAGCAGCCTACGACAGGGCGTGAGCTACACCTTC.

This clone was recorded only once. V and J are TRBV7-2 and TRBJ2-5, with 10 bases that match TRBD2. Germline values: CDR1 SGHTA, CDR2 FQGNSA. The CDR3 covers 15 residues. The trim removed 5 bases at V and 4 bases at J, leaving 7 bases unmatched. CDR3: CASSQSPSGGETQYF. The DNA for the CDR3 is TGTGCCAGCAGCCAATCGCCTAGCGGGGGAGAGACCCAGTACTTC.

The chain joins TRBV7-6 to TRBJ1-3; D possibly corresponds to TRBD1 (5 bases). The V end lost 1 base, the J end lost 2 bases, and 9 bases lay between the germline ends. CDR1 and CDR2 (germline): SGHVS, FNYEAQ. The CDR3 totals 15 residues. The CDR3 sequence is CASSLEAGPGNTIYF. CDR3 DNA sequence: TGTGCCAGCAGCTTAGAGGCAGGGCCTGGAAACACCATATATTTT.

This chain joins TRBV21-1 and TRBJ1-5. TRBV21-1 is annotated as a pseudogene. This CDR3 is 14 amino acids long. CDR3 amino acids: CASSAVRRHQPQHF. For the CDR3, the DNA is TGTGCCAGCAGCGCTGTTAGGAGGCATCAGCCCCAGCATTTT.

V is TRBV7-2 and J is TRBJ1-5; the D gene is possibly TRBD1 (6 bases). Germline assignment: CDR1 SGHTA and CDR2 FQGNSA. V lost 5 bases, J lost 4 bases, and 9 bases lay in between. The CDR3 contains 13 residues. The CDR3 sequence: CASSGQINQPQHF. For the CDR3, the DNA is TGTGCCAGCAGCGGACAGATAAATCAGCCCCAGCATTTT.

This clone has more than one count but fewer than ten. The gene calls are TRBV5-6 and TRBJ2-2; a weak D match, TRBD1 (5 bases). V was clipped by 3 bases and J by 5 bases, with 11 bases between them. The CDR3 runs 14 residues. Germline loops: CDR1 SGHDT, CDR2 YYEEEE. The chain's CDR3 is CASSSPTVTGELFF. DNA for the CDR3: TGTGCCAGCAGCTCACCGACAGTTACCGGGGAGCTGTTTTTT.

The J gene is TRBJ2-1, the V gene TRBV7-9; tentative D call: TRBD1 (6 bases). Trimming stripped 6 bases from V and 10 bases from J, with 13 bases between. Germline V gene sequence: CDR1 SEHNR, CDR2 FQNEAQ (reference sequence). There are 12 residues in the CDR3. CDR3 sequence reads: CASSSPGEEQFF. The CDR3, as DNA: TGTGCCAGCAGTTCCCCAGGGGAGGAGCAGTTCTTC. Supplemented by reference TRBV7-9 and TRBJ2-1, the full variable domain reads DTGVSQNPRHKITKRGQNVTFRCDPISEHNRLYWYRQTLGQGPEFLTYFQNEAQLEKSRLLSDRFSAERPKGSFSTLEIQRTEQGDSAMYLCASSSPGEEQFFGPGTRLTVL.

The rearrangement joins TRBV27 to TRBJ2-2; no clear D gene. This CDR3 comprises 10 residues. V dropped 10 bases and J dropped 7 bases, with 7 bases sitting between them. Germline-derived CDR1 and CDR2 are MNHEY and SMNVEV (reference sequence). CDR3 coding DNA: TGTGCCACCTTATACGGGGAGCTGTTTTTT. Encoded protein: CATLYGELFF.

The chain joins TRBV4-3 to TRBJ2-7, with TRBD2 as a possible D gene (6 bases). V lost 0 bases, J lost 4 bases, and 13 bases lay in between. Looked up from germline, CDR1 is LGHNA and CDR2 is YSLEER. The CDR3 consists of 15 residues. CDR3: CASSQDLGGNYEQYF. The CDR3 nucleotides are TGCGCCAGCAGCCAAGATCTTGGGGGGAATTACGAGCAGTACTTC.

This clone was observed many times. The chain has TRBV28 and TRBJ2-7, with D unclear. Germline-derived CDR1 and CDR2 are MDHEN and SYDVKM. This CDR3 comprises 12 residues. Trimming left V 3 bases short and J 3 bases short, with 6 bases between. The CDR3 is CASSFTSYEQYF. DNA of the CDR3: TGTGCCAGCAGTTTTACCAGCTACGAGCAGTACTTC.

Here the CDR3 reads CASSSTEYNEQFF. The CDR3 region has the DNA TGTGCCAGCAGTTCGACAGAATACAATGAGCAGTTCTTC. This chain uses TRBV27 with TRBJ2-1; a weak D match, TRBD1 (5 bases). The germline V gene encodes CDR1 MNHEY and CDR2 SMNVEV (reference sequence). The CDR3 runs to 13 residues. V lost 4 bases and J 4 bases, leaving 8 bases between the germline ends.

The V gene is TRBV15, the J gene TRBJ2-5; maybe TRBD1 (5 bases). Germline V gives CDR1 LNHNV, CDR2 YYDKDF (reference sequence). V was trimmed by 1 base and J by 2 bases, leaving 11 bases between them. CDR3 length: 15 amino acids. The CDR3 is CATSRAGHIQETQYF. The CDR3 DNA is TGTGCCACCAGCAGAGCCGGACATATACAAGAGACCCAGTACTTC. The full variable domain, completed using reference TRBV15 and TRBJ2-5, is DAMVIQNPRYQVTQFGKPVTLSCSQTLNHNVMYWYQQKSSQAPKLLFHYYDKDFNNEADTPDNFQSRRPNTSFCFLDIRSPGLGDTAMYLCATSRAGHIQETQYFGPGTRLLVL.

V usage is TRBV2 and J usage is TRBJ1-4, with 8 bases fitting TRBD1. The junction had 15 bases not matched to a gene; V was cut back by 5 bases and J by 4 bases. Germline CDR1 reads SNHLY; CDR2 reads FYNNEI. The CDR3 is made up of 18 amino acids. The CDR3 DNA reads TGTGCCAGCAGTCCCGGACAGGGAAGGGGTGGGGGTAATGAAAAACTGTTTTTT. Amino acid sequence: CASSPGQGRGGGNEKLFF.

This chain links TRBV7-9 with TRBJ1-6; D possibly corresponds to TRBD1 (6 bases). V was trimmed by 3 bases and J by 6 bases, leaving 9 bases between them. CDR3 size: 14 residues. The V gene's germline CDR1 is SEHNR and CDR2 FQNEAQ (reference sequence). CDR3 residues: CASSLGGANSPLHF. For the CDR3, the DNA is TGTGCCAGCAGCTTGGGGGGGGCTAATTCACCCCTCCACTTT.

The rearrangement joins TRBV10-3 to TRBJ1-1; D call uncertain. Per germline, CDR1 ENHRY and CDR2 SYGVKD. V was cut by 6 bases and J by 6 bases, with 14 bases left in between. There are 13 residues in the CDR3. CDR3 sequence: CAIRAREGAEAFF. Written as DNA, the CDR3 is TGTGCCATCAGGGCTAGGGAGGGAGCTGAAGCTTTCTTT.

The chain couples TRBV18 to TRBJ2-2, with 7 bases that match TRBD1. The V gene's germline CDR1 is KGHSH and CDR2 LQKENI. V lost 1 base to trimming and J lost 0 bases; unmatched junction nucleotides: 2. The CDR3 spans 16 residues. The chain's CDR3 is CASSPLGQTNTGELFF. The CDR3 DNA follows: TGTGCCAGCTCACCACTGGGACAGACGAACACCGGGGAGCTGTTTTTT. Together with reference TRBV18 and TRBJ2-2, the CDR3 gives the full variable domain: NAGVMQNPRHLVRRRGQEARLRCSPMKGHSHVYWYRQLPEEGLKFMVYLQKENIIDESGMPKERFSAEFPKEGPSILRIQQVVRGDSAAYFCASSPLGQTNTGELFFGEGSRLTVL.